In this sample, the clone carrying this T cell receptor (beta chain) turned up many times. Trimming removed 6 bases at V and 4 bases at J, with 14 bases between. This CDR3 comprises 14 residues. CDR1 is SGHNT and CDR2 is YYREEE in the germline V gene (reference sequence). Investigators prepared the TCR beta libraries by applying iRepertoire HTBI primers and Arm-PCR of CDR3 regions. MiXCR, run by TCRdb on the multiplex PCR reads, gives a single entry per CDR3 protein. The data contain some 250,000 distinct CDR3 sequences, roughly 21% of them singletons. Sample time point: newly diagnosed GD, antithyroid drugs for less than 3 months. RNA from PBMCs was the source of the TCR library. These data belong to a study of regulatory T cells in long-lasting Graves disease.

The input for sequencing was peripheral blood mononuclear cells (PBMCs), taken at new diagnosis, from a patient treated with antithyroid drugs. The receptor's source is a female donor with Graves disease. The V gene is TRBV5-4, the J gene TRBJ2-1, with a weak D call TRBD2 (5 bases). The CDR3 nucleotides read TGTGCCAGCACCCACGGCGGGTCGTACAATGAGCAGTTCTTC. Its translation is CASTHGGSYNEQFF.